This record looks at one T cell receptor (beta chain) sequence and its context. The antigen remains undetermined. The entry originates in a study of post-analysis software for immune sequencing data. Background on the study: The disease courses covered relapsing-remitting, secondary progressive and progressive-relapsing multiple sclerosis. Regarding the study as a whole: In patients, roughly 5 TRBV segments were more frequent than in controls, with TRBV5-6, TRBV5-1 and TRBV20-1 among them. Controls had significantly higher normalized Chao1 diversity than multiple sclerosis patients.

The CDR3 contains 17 residues. Trimming at V came to 0 bases and at J to 2 bases, leaving 11 bases not matched to a gene. CDR1 and CDR2 (germline): DFQATT, SNEGSKA (reference sequence). Tagging with unique molecular identifiers was a feature of the TCR beta cDNA libraries. Roughly 500,000 cDNA molecules were obtained from 1 to 10 million T cells. TCRdb fed the PCR reads into MiXCR, producing one record per CDR3 protein. Of approximately 630,000 distinct CDR3 sequences in the sample, around 64% are singletons; the top ten hold around 10%. The chain carries TRBV20-1 and TRBJ2-7; TRBD2 agrees at 9 bases. The source material was blood. This clonotype was obtained from a girl aged 2-10 years with multiple sclerosis. The CDR3, as DNA: TGCAGTGCTAGAGATAGGCGAAGCGGGAGGATCACCTACGAGCAGTACTTC. Amino acid sequence: CSARDRRSGRITYEQYF.